Listed below are T cell receptor beta chains from one sample, sequenced in a study of OX40 agonist ivuxolimab in advanced cancers. The repertoire was sequenced with immunoSEQ multiplex PCR; TCRdb's copy has only in-frame clones and lacks some. The sample has 60,000 to 75,000 clones; approximately 90% are singletons. The sequenced sample was CD4+ or CD8+ T cells sorted from blood, obtained in a trial of the OX40 agonist ivuxolimab. These receptors all come from an adult with an advanced solid tumor such as melanoma, head and neck, liver or kidney cancer. CDR3s include the opening cysteine and the closing phenylalanine or tryptophan. D genes are given only for firm matches. Clone size is not always given. Where it is, it says once, few, many or a class for expanded clones.

cdr3_nt cdr3_aa j_call clone_size cdr3_length d_call v_call
TGTGCCAGCAGCTTAGCAGGGCCCCCCACAGATACGCAGTATTTT CASSLAGPPTDTQYF TRBJ2-3 . 15 . TRBV13
TGTGCCAGCCTAAGTGATTCGGCCTACGAGCAGTACTTC CASLSDSAYEQYF TRBJ2-7 . 13 . TRBV6-5
TGTGCCAGCTCATCGGGCGGTCAAGAGACCCAGTACTTC CASSSGGQETQYF TRBJ2-5 . 13 . TRBV18
TGTGCCAGCAGTTTATCCCCGCCAGACCCACCAGCAACTAATGAAAAACTGTTTTTT CASSLSPPDPPATNEKLFF TRBJ1-4 . 19 . TRBV27
TGTGCCAGCAGTGTAGCGACAGGGTTGCCCTACAATGAGCAGTTCTTC CASSVATGLPYNEQFF TRBJ2-1 . 16 TRBD1 TRBV6-1
TGTGCCAGCAGCCGGATCGACAACCAAGAGACCCAGTACTTC CASSRIDNQETQYF TRBJ2-5 . 14 . TRBV5-5
TGTGCCAGCAGTGAAAGAAGGGAGAACACTGAAGCTTTCTTT CASSERRENTEAFF TRBJ1-1 . 14 . TRBV6-1
TGTGCCAGCAGCTCCCCTATGAAGGGCCAGTACTTC CASSSPMKGQYF TRBJ2-5 . 12 . TRBV11-3
TGTGCCAGCAGCTTAGATCGGGGGGCGAGATCTGGGGCCAACGTCCTGACTTTC CASSLDRGARSGANVLTF TRBJ2-6 . 18 . TRBV7-8
TGTGCCAGCAGGCCAAGGACAGGGAGGGGCAATGAGCAGTTCTTC CASRPRTGRGNEQFF TRBJ2-1 . 15 . TRBV5-6
TGCGCCAGCAGCGCGGGACTAGCGGAAAACACCGGGGAGCTGTTTTTT CASSAGLAENTGELFF TRBJ2-2 . 16 TRBD2 TRBV5-1
TGTGCCAGCAGTCGCCGTAGAGGGGGCGGAGAGACCCAGTACTTC CASSRRRGGGETQYF TRBJ2-5 few 15 TRBD1 TRBV6-5